One and the same sample provided the 11 T cell receptor beta chains below, sequenced in a study of blood T cells in healthy people across ages. A sample-barcoded 5' primer and a J-beta primer mix were used in a second PCR of roughly 7 to 11 cycles. In TCRdb, the 5' RACE reads were re-called with MiXCR into one record per CDR3 protein. The data contain 500,000 to 600,000 distinct CDR3 sequences, 27% of them singletons. The sample taken for sequencing was blood. The receptors shown here come from a woman aged 65 to 85 in good health.

This clonotype was seen only a few times. The J gene is TRBJ2-5, the V gene TRBV6-2 or TRBV6-3; tentatively, D is TRBD1 or TRBD2 (5 bases each). The CDR3 contains 15 residues. Germline-derived CDR1 and CDR2 are MNHEY and SVGEGT. V was pared by 4 bases and J by 4 bases, with 16 bases between. The CDR3 loop reads CASSSTGTTRETQYF. The CDR3 DNA reads as TGTGCCAGCAGTTCTACCGGGACCACGAGAGAGACCCAGTACTTC.

V gene TRBV7-2 combines with J gene TRBJ2-5, with D uncertain. Per germline, CDR1 SGHTA and CDR2 FQGNSA. V was clipped by 1 base and J by 2 bases, with 14 bases between them. The CDR3 runs to 16 residues. Here the CDR3 DNA reads TGTGCCAGCAGCTTAGTTGGTAGGATGGGACAAGAGACCCAGTACTTC. Amino acid sequence: CASSLVGRMGQETQYF.

V and J are TRBV20-1 and TRBJ1-2; D may be TRBD1 (5 bases). Trimming removed 2 bases from V and 2 bases from J, with 9 bases in between. Germline V gives CDR1 DFQATT, CDR2 SNEGSKA (reference sequence). CDR3 length: 13 amino acids. The CDR3 here is CSARQGFNYGYTF. The CDR3 coding sequence is TGCAGTGCTAGACAGGGTTTCAACTATGGCTACACCTTC.

This clonotype was seen only a few times. The CDR3 protein is CASSSAGSGGETQYF. CDR3 DNA sequence: TGTGCCAGCAGCTCCGCGGGTTCCGGAGGAGAGACCCAGTACTTC. The gene calls are TRBV6-5 and TRBJ2-5, with D tentatively TRBD2 (5 bases). Looked up from germline, CDR1 is MNHEY and CDR2 is SVGAGI. Deletions cut 6 bases from V and 4 bases from J, with 18 bases between. CDR3 length: 15 residues.

This chain joins TRBV9 and TRBJ2-1, with 7 bases fitting TRBD2. There are 15 residues in the CDR3. Per germline, CDR1 SGDLS and CDR2 YYNGEE. The V and J ends lost 6 bases and 9 bases, in that order; junction bases with no gene match: 15. CDR3 protein: CASNLAGEGFGEQFF. CDR3 bases: TGTGCCAGCAACCTCGCGGGGGAAGGATTCGGTGAGCAGTTCTTC. Supplemented by reference TRBV9 and TRBJ2-1, the full variable domain reads DSGVTQTPKHLITATGQRVTLRCSPRSGDLSVYWYQQSLDQGLQFLIQYYNGEERAKGNILERFSAQQFPDLHSELNLSSLELGDSALYFCASNLAGEGFGEQFFGPGTRLTVL.

The J gene is TRBJ2-7, the V gene TRBV20-1; TRBD2 might be the D (5 bases). This CDR3 is built from 13 residues. Germline V gene sequence: CDR1 DFQATT, CDR2 SNEGSKA (reference sequence). V was pared by 5 bases and J by 5 bases, with 16 bases between. The CDR3 DNA follows: TGCAGTGCTCTGCTCCGGGGAGTCAACGAGCAGTACTTC. Translating it yields CSALLRGVNEQYF.

The chain uses TRBV7-9 and TRBJ1-4, with D perhaps TRBD1 (5 bases). The length of the CDR3 is 13 residues. The V gene lost 5 bases and the J gene lost 8 bases, with 12 bases spanning the gap. Germline assignment: CDR1 SEHNR and CDR2 FQNEAQ (reference sequence). The CDR3 spells CASSDPTAEKLFF. The CDR3 nucleotides are TGTGCCAGCAGCGACCCGACAGCAGAAAAACTGTTTTTT.

This clonotype was found many times. One end of the junction is discordant with germline, which a read error may explain. The chain combines TRBV7-2 with TRBJ2-5; 9 bases match TRBD2. Germline assignment: CDR1 SGHTA and CDR2 FQGNSA. The length of the CDR3 is 14 residues. Here the CDR3 DNA reads TGTGCCAGCAGCTTAGGAGGTGGCGGGGGGGCTTGGTTCTTC. Translation: CASSLGGGGGAWFF.

The CDR3: CASSLLSSGGAQETQYF. DNA for the CDR3: TGCGCCAGCAGCTTGTTGTCCAGCGGGGGGGCCCAAGAGACCCAGTACTTC. The chain links TRBV5-1 to TRBJ2-5, with 10 bases matching TRBD2. CDR1 and CDR2 (germline): SGHRS, YFSETQ. The CDR3 is 17 amino acids. J gave up 1 base and V 1 base, and 7 bases lay outside the gene matches.

This clonotype turned up a few times. The rearrangement joins TRBV7-8 to TRBJ1-1; D is ambiguous. With 2 bases removed from V and 3 bases from J, the gap between germline ends came to 7 bases. The CDR3 runs 13 residues. Germline V gene data show CDR1 as SGHVS and CDR2 as FQNEAQ. CDR3 loop: CASSLKGYTEAFF. In nucleotides, the CDR3 is TGTGCCAGCAGCTTAAAGGGATACACTGAAGCTTTCTTT.

This clonotype was seen a few times. The chain is built from TRBV7-6 and TRBJ2-5, with D tentatively TRBD2 (5 bases). V lost 0 bases, J lost 5 bases, and 7 bases lay in between. This CDR3 has 13 amino acids. The germline CDR1 and CDR2 sequences are SGHVS and FNYEAQ. DNA for the CDR3: TGTGCCAGCAGCTTAGCTAGCGAGGAGACCCAGTACTTC. This translates into CASSLASEETQYF. The variable domain in full, with the rest retrieved from reference TRBV7-6 and TRBJ2-5, is GAGVSQSPRYKVTKRGQDVALRCDPISGHVSLYWYRQALGQGPEFLTYFNYEAQQDKSGLPNDRFSAERPEGSISTLTIQRTEQRDSAMYRCASSLASEETQYFGPGTRLLVL.